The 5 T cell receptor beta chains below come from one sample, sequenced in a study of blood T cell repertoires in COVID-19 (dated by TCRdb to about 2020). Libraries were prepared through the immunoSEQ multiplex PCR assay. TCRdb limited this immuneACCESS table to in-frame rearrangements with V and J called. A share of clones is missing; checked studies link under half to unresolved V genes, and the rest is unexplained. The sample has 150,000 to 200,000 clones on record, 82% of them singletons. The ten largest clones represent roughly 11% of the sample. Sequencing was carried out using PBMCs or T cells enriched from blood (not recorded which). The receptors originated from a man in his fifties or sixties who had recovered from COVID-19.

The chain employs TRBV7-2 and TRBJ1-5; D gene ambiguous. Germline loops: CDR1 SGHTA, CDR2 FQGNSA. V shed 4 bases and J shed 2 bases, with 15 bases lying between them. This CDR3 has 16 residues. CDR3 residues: CASSSPSGSGNQPQHF. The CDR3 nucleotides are TGTGCCAGCAGCTCCCCATCCGGGAGCGGCAATCAGCCCCAGCATTTT.

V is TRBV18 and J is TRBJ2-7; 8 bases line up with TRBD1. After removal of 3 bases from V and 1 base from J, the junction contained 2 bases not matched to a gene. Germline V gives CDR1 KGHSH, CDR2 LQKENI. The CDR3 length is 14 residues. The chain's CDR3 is CASSPDRASYEQYF. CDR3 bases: TGTGCCAGCTCACCGGACAGGGCTTCCTACGAGCAGTACTTC.

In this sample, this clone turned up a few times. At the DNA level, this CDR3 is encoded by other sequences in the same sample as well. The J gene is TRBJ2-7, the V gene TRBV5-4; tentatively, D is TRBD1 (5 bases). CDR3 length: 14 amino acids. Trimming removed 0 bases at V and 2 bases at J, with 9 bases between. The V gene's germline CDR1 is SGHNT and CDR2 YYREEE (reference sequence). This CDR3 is CASSLAGQTYEQYF. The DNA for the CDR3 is TGTGCCAGCAGCTTGGCAGGACAAACCTACGAGCAGTACTTC.

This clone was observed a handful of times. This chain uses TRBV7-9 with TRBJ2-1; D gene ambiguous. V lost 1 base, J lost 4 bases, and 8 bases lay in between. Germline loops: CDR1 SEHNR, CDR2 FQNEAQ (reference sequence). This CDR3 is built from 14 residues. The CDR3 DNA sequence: TGTGCCAGCAGCTTAGACGGTTTATACAATGAGCAGTTCTTC. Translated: CASSLDGLYNEQFF.

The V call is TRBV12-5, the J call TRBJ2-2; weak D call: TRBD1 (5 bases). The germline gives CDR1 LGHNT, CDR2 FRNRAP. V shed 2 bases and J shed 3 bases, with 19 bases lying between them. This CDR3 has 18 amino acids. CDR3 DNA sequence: TGTGCTAGTGGTTTGTTGGCCAGGGTCGTTATGCACACCGGGGAGCTGTTTTTT. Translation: CASGLLARVVMHTGELFF.